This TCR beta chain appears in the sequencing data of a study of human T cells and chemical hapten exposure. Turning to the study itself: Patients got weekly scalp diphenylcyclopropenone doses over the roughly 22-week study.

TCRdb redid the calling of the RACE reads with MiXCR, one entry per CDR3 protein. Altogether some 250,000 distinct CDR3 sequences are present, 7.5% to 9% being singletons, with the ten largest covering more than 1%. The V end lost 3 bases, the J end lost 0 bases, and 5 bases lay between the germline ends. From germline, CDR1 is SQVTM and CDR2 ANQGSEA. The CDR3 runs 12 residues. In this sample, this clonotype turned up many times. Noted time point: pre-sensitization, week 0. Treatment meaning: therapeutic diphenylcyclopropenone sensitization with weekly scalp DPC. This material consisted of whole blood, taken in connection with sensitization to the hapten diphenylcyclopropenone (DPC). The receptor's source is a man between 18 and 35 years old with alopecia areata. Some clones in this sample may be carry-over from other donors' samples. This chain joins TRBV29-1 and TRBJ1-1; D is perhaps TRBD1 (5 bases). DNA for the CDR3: TGCAGCGTTGAGGGGGTGAACACTGAAGCTTTCTTT. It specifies CSVEGVNTEAFF.